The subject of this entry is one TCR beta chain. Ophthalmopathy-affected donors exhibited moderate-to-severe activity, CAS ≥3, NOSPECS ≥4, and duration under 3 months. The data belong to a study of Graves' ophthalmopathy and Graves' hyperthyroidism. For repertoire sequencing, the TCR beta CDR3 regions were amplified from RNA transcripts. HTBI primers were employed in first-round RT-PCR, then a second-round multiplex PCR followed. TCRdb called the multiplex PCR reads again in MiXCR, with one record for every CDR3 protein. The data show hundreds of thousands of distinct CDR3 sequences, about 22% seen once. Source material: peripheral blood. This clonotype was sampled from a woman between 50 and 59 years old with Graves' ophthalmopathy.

The CDR3 region has the DNA TGTGCCAGCAGTTTTTTGCAGGGGGACACCGGGGAGCTGTTTTTT. It specifies CASSFLQGDTGELFF. This chain connects TRBV12-3 or TRBV12-4 to TRBJ2-2, with 7 bases matching TRBD1. The CDR3 is 15 amino acids. The J segment lost 3 bases and the V segment lost 3 bases, leaving 4 bases of the junction unmatched.